The source of this TCR beta chain is a study of cytomegalovirus exposure and HLA in healthy donors. Overall study findings and caveats: In a later analysis, the majority of CMV-associated beta chains seemingly showed HLA restriction. Among immune exposure information, only CMV serostatus was available.

The germline gives CDR1 SGHRS, CDR2 YFSETQ. The germline V and J ends were trimmed by 3 bases and 2 bases, with 14 bases remaining between them. CDR3 length: 15 residues. Remarks on this clone: The target antigen is unknown.

60 Vbeta and 13 Jbeta primers were used in PCR. The method was immunoSEQ multiplex PCR; TCRdb's version includes in-frame clones alone and lacks a portion of them. The profile covers 110,000 or so clones, with over 70% appearing a single time and around 1.5% taken by the ten largest. This clonotype originated in a woman aged 18 to 35 in good health and CMV-seronegative. Material: PBMCs. The rearrangement links TRBV5-1 to TRBJ1-2; a possible D gene is TRBD1 (5 bases). The CDR3 DNA reads as TGCGCCAGCAGCTCGGGGGGTACCACGAACTATGGCTACACCTTC. Encoded protein: CASSSGGTTNYGYTF.